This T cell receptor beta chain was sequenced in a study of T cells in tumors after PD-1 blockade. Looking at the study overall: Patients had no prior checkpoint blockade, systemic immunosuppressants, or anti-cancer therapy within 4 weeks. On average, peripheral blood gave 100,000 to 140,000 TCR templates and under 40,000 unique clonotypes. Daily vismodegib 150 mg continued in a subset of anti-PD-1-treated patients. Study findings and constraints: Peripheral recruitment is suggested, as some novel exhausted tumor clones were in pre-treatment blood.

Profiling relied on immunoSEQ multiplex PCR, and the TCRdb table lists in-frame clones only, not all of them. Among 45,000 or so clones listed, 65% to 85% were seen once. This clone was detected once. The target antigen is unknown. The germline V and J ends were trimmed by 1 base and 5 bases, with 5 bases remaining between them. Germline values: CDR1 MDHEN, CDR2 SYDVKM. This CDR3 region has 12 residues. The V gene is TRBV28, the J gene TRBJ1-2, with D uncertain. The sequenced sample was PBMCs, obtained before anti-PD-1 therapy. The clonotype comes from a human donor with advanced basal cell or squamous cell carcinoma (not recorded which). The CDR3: CASSLSDYGYTF. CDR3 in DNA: TGTGCCAGCAGTTTATCAGATTATGGCTACACCTTC.